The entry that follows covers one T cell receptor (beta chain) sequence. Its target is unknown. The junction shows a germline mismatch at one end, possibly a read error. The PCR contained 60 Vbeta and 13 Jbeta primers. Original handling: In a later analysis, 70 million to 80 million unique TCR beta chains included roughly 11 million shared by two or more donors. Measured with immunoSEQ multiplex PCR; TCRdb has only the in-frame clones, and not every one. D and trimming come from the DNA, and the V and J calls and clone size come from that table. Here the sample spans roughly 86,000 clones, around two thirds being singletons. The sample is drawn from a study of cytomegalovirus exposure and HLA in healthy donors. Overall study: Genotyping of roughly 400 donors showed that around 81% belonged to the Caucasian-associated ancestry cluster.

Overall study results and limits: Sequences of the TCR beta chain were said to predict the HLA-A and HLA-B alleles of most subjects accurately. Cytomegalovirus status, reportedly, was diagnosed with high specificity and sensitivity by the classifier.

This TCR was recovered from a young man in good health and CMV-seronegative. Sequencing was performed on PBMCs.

The CDR3, as DNA: TGTTCCAGCAGCTCCGGACTAGCAGCAGATATGCAGTATTTT. Its translation is CSSSSGLAADMQYF. V gene TRBV7-3 combines with J gene TRBJ2-3; 8 bases are shared with TRBD2. CDR3 length: 14 amino acids. The germline gives CDR1 SGHTA, CDR2 FQGTGA.